This T cell receptor beta chain emerged from a study of blood T cell repertoires in COVID-19. Study context: COVID-19 samples, acute and convalescent, were from the United States, Italy and Spain.

Clones were read by immunoSEQ multiplex PCR, and TCRdb kept only the in-frame ones, dropping some. There are some 200,000 clones in the sample; about 86% occur only once, and approximately 2.8% lies in the top ten. Participant reports of clinical history set cohort assignment. The sequencing input was PBMCs or T cells enriched from blood (not recorded which). This TCR was sampled from a woman aged 45-60 years in a cohort exposed to, infected with or recovered from COVID-19 (not recorded which).

The CDR3 nucleotides are TGTGCCAGAGCCCTCTGGCGGGGGGAGCACAGTGAGCAGTTCTTC. Encoded protein: CARALWRGEHSEQFF. V gene TRBV9 combines with J gene TRBJ2-1, with TRBD2 identical over 8 bases. With V trimmed by 8 bases and J by 9 bases, 16 bases remained unmatched. The germline CDR1 and CDR2 sequences are SGDLS and YYNGEE. The length of the CDR3 is 15 residues.